This T cell receptor beta chain stems from a study of blood T cell repertoires in COVID-19. Authors' processing steps: It was from reference gene primer amplification that nucleated cell counts were estimated. Data came from immunoSEQ multiplex PCR; TCRdb stores just in-frame clones and leaves some out. That table gives V, J and clone size, and the DNA gave D and trimming. Seen here are approximately 380,000 clones, 88% observed once, and the top ten hold roughly 1.2%. All enrollees were roughly 18 to 95 years old and from 20 to 30 US areas. Cohorts were assigned according to the clinical history that participants reported. Cohort 3 donors counted as recovered after two negative PCRs, clearance, or resolved symptoms. Trimming took off 5 bases at V and 2 bases at J, with 14 bases between the two ends. The CDR3 has 15 amino acids. In germline, CDR1 is SGHDN, CDR2 FVKESK.

The sample comprised PBMCs or T cells enriched from blood (not recorded which). The chain recombines TRBV14 with TRBJ2-3; maybe TRBD2 (6 bases). This receptor was taken from a woman aged 18-29 years who had recovered from COVID-19. DNA of the CDR3: TGTGCCAGCAGCTTTACGGGACTCATCACAGATACGCAGTATTTT. It encodes CASSFTGLITDTQYF.